The 13 T cell receptor beta chains presented below share a single source sample, sequenced in a study of type 1 and type 2 diabetes patients. Amplification started from genomic DNA. Amplification of the beta chain CDR3 used 30 forward and 13 reverse multiplex primers. TCRdb ran MiXCR on the multiplex PCR reads and lists one entry per CDR3 protein. Found here are 250,000 or so distinct CDR3 sequences, approximately 45% of them singletons; the top ten hold roughly 13%. Sequenced input: peripheral blood mononuclear cells (PBMCs). The receptors were sampled from a man aged 18 to 35 with type 2 diabetes.

The rearrangement links TRBV19 to TRBJ1-1, with a tentative D call TRBD1 (6 bases). Trimming removed 6 bases from V and 11 bases from J, with 22 bases in between. Germline loops: CDR1 LNHDA, CDR2 SQIVND (reference sequence). There are 14 residues in the CDR3. The CDR3 coding sequence is TGTGCCAGTAGCAAGCCCGTGGAGGGGGTGCGGGCTTTCTTT. Translated, it gives CASSKPVEGVRAFF.

In its sample, this clonotype was seen many times. The chain uses TRBV15 and TRBJ1-6, with D perhaps matching TRBD1 (5 bases). This CDR3 comprises 17 residues. V was cut by 1 base and J by 7 bases, with 17 bases left in between. Germline lookup yields CDR1 LNHNV and CDR2 YYDKDF (reference sequence). Here the CDR3 reads CATSRGRGIMRNSPLHF. Written as DNA, the CDR3 is TGTGCCACCAGCAGAGGTCGGGGGATCATGCGAAATTCACCCCTCCACTTT.

This chain links TRBV2 with TRBJ1-2, with 9 bases fitting TRBD1. This CDR3 contains 15 residues. Per the germline V gene, CDR1 is SNHLY and CDR2 is FYNNEI. V trimming: 6 bases; J trimming: 3 bases; junction bases outside the gene matches: 8. For the CDR3, the DNA is TGTGCCAGCAGCTTACTACAGGGGGCAGACTATGGCTACACCTTC. Translation: CASSLLQGADYGYTF.

This clonotype is a singleton in its sample. A much larger clone differs from this one at a single base, so this may be a read error. V usage is TRBV2 and J usage is TRBJ2-1; either TRBD1 or TRBD2 may supply D (5 bases each). CDR1 is SNHLY and CDR2 is FYNNEI in the germline V gene. There are 14 residues in the CDR3. CDR3 sequence (DNA): TGTGCCGGCAGTGGGACCCGCTCCTACAATGAGCAGTTCTTC. This codes for CAGSGTRSYNEQFF.

The chain is built from TRBV10-3 and TRBJ2-5; 10 bases map to TRBD2. Unmatched junction bases numbered 14, after V lost 6 bases and J lost 1 base. CDR1 is ENHRY, CDR2 SYGVKD, per germline. The length of the CDR3 is 18 residues. The CDR3 nucleotides read TGTGCCATCAGCACCGGGACTAGCGCGTACGCCCTCCAAGAGACCCAGTACTTC. Protein: CAISTGTSAYALQETQYF.

This clonotype was seen a handful of times. The chain links TRBV6-6 to TRBJ2-3, with a weak D call TRBD1 (6 bases). V lost 0 bases, J lost 6 bases, and 13 bases lay in between. This CDR3 is 15 amino acids long. Germline V CDR1 and CDR2: MNHNY, SVGAGI (reference sequence). Written as DNA, the CDR3 is TGTGCCAGCAGTTACTCTGGCAGGGGTGTTGATACGCAGTATTTT. Residues: CASSYSGRGVDTQYF.

This clonotype was seen a few times. This chain links TRBV11-3 with TRBJ2-2; a possible D gene is TRBD1 (6 bases). This CDR3 spans 15 amino acids. Germline loops: CDR1 SGHNT, CDR2 YENEEA. V was shortened by 6 bases and J by 0 bases, with 11 bases between the two germline ends. CDR3 sequence: CASRTRTANTGELFF. The CDR3 DNA sequence: TGTGCCAGCAGAACCCGGACAGCGAACACCGGGGAGCTGTTTTTT.

The chain is built from TRBV2 and TRBJ2-1; D unresolved. The CDR3 has 16 amino acids. V lost 5 bases, J lost 3 bases, and 17 bases lay in between. The germline V gene has CDR1 SNHLY and CDR2 FYNNEI. CDR3 loop: CASSFLLSADYNEQFF. In DNA form, the CDR3 reads TGTGCCAGCAGTTTCCTCCTCAGCGCGGACTACAATGAGCAGTTCTTC. The full variable domain, its missing parts supplied by reference TRBV2 and TRBJ2-1, is EPEVTQTPSHQVTQMGQEVILRCVPISNHLYFYWYRQILGQKVEFLVSFYNNEISEKSEIFDDQFSVERPDGSNFTLKIRSTKLEDSAMYFCASSFLLSADYNEQFFGPGTRLTVL.

CDR3 sequence (DNA): TGCAGCGTCAACAGTGGGGGTACGCCAGATACGCAGTATTTT. Residues: CSVNSGGTPDTQYF. This chain uses TRBV29-1 with TRBJ2-3; D is perhaps TRBD1 or TRBD2 (5 bases each). Trimming stripped 6 bases from V and 4 bases from J, with 17 bases between. The CDR3 is made up of 14 amino acids. Germline lookup yields CDR1 SQVTM and CDR2 ANQGSEA.

The chain combines TRBV13 with TRBJ2-5; D may match TRBD1 or TRBD2 (5 bases each). Trimming removed 0 bases from V and 2 bases from J, with 10 bases in between. This CDR3 is built from 15 residues. Germline-derived CDR1 and CDR2 are PRHDT and FYEKMQ (reference sequence). This chain's CDR3 is CASSLGGEYQETQYF. DNA of the CDR3: TGTGCCAGCAGCTTAGGGGGGGAGTATCAAGAGACCCAGTACTTC.

A few counts support this clonotype. The V call is TRBV19, the J call TRBJ1-2; D is uncertain. CDR1 and CDR2 (germline): LNHDA, SQIVND (reference sequence). V was trimmed by 10 bases and J by 7 bases, leaving 19 bases between them. This CDR3 has 13 residues. CDR3 region: CATLDRPGGGYTF. CDR3 DNA sequence: TGTGCCACTCTCGACCGCCCGGGTGGTGGCTACACCTTC.

In this sample, this clonotype turned up a few times. The chain is built from TRBV19 and TRBJ2-1, with 8 bases lining up with TRBD2. After removal of 1 base from V and 5 bases from J, the junction contained 13 bases not matched to a gene. Germline V gene lookup returns CDR1 LNHDA and CDR2 SQIVND (reference sequence). CDR3 size: 18 residues. The CDR3 loop is CASSIALASGGEHNEQFF. CDR3 sequence (DNA): TGTGCCAGTAGTATAGCTTTGGCGAGCGGGGGTGAACACAATGAGCAGTTCTTC.

The CDR3, as DNA: TGTGCCAGCAGCCCTACCTTCGGGGGGGAGGCTTTCTTT. Protein: CASSPTFGGEAFF. The chain is built from TRBV7-3 and TRBJ1-1; D possibly corresponds to TRBD1 (5 bases). Germline CDR1 SGHTA, CDR2 FQGTGA. Trimming pared 5 bases from V and 11 bases from J, leaving 18 bases between. The CDR3 is made up of 13 amino acids.